The 3 T cell receptor beta chains below come from one sample, sequenced in a study of cytomegalovirus exposure and HLA in healthy donors. PCR used 60 Vbeta primers and 13 Jbeta primers. The repertoire was sequenced with immunoSEQ multiplex PCR; TCRdb's copy has only in-frame clones and lacks some. This sample has around 160,000 clones, with around 73% found just once. The sequenced material came from PBMCs. These receptors came from a male donor in good health and CMV-seronegative.

The rearrangement joins TRBV29-1 to TRBJ2-7; D perhaps matches TRBD1 (5 bases). V was pared by 5 bases and J by 4 bases, with 12 bases between. The CDR3 loop spans 12 amino acids. The germline CDR1 and CDR2 sequences are SQVTM and ANQGSEA. CDR3 protein: CSVLGQTYEQYF. The CDR3, as DNA: TGCAGCGTTCTTGGACAAACTTACGAGCAGTACTTC.

The chain employs TRBV10-3 and TRBJ1-4; 7 nucleotides agree with TRBD1. Trimming took 3 bases from V and 5 from J; bases not matched to a gene: 9. Germline CDR1 ENHRY, CDR2 SYGVKD. The CDR3 runs to 16 residues. CDR3 region: CAISEYRGSTNEKLFF. For the CDR3, the DNA is TGTGCCATCAGTGAATACAGGGGTTCTACAAATGAAAAACTGTTTTTT.

The rearrangement uses TRBV5-6 and TRBJ1-2, with a weak D call TRBD1 (5 bases). Germline V gives CDR1 SGHDT, CDR2 YYEEEE. Trimming took off 4 bases at V and 0 bases at J, with 10 bases between the two ends. The CDR3 runs 14 residues. CDR3 region: CASSNDRANYGYTF. The CDR3 coding sequence is TGTGCCAGCAGCAATGACAGAGCTAACTATGGCTACACCTTC.